A single sample is the source of the 7 T cell receptor beta chains below, sequenced in a study of metastatic and nonmetastatic thyroid tumors. Using MiXCR, TCRdb re-called clones from the PCR reads. The data hold 15,000 to 20,000 clones, with about 29% observed a single time. Among the patients, none had received any treatment before thyroid surgery. The source material was tumor tissue. The receptors shown here come from a male donor with papillary thyroid cancer or a benign thyroid nodule (not recorded which). Some clones in this sample may be carry-over from other donors' samples.

This clone was recorded at least ten times. The chain has TRBV3-1 and TRBJ1-6; no clear D. Germline CDR1 LGHDT, CDR2 YNNKEL (reference sequence). V was trimmed by 1 base and J by 8 bases, leaving 6 bases between them. CDR3 length: 13 amino acids. The CDR3 here is CASSQGAHSPLHF. CDR3 in DNA: TGTGCCAGCAGCCAAGGGGCCCATTCACCCCTCCACTTT.

The chain links TRBV12-3 or TRBV12-4 to TRBJ1-3; perhaps TRBD1 as D (5 bases). The V gene lost 2 bases and the J gene lost 4 bases, with 18 bases spanning the gap. The CDR3 has 17 amino acids. CDR3 protein: CASSLFDSQRWGNTIYF. The CDR3 coding sequence is TGTGCCAGCAGTTTATTCGACAGCCAGCGATGGGGAAACACCATATATTTT.

This clone was observed many times. The rearrangement uses TRBV10-1 and TRBJ2-6; no clear D gene. CDR1 is WNHNN, CDR2 SYGVQD, per germline (reference sequence). V was clipped by 7 bases and J by 1 base, with 11 bases between them. The CDR3 contains 15 residues. As DNA, the CDR3 is TGCGCCAGCAAATCATGCCTATCTGGGGCCAACGTCCTGACTTTC. The encoded protein is CASKSCLSGANVLTF.

This clone has just a few counts. The gene calls are TRBV6-1 and TRBJ1-2; 9 bases line up with TRBD1. J was trimmed by 1 base and V by 7 bases; bases with no gene match: 4. The germline V gene encodes CDR1 MNHNS and CDR2 SASEGT. The CDR3 is 14 residues long. In nucleotides, the CDR3 is TGTGCCAGCACCCCGGGACAGGGTAACTATGGCTACACCTTC. Encoded protein: CASTPGQGNYGYTF.

The chain couples TRBV28 to TRBJ2-2; 7 nucleotides agree with TRBD1. J gave up 5 bases and V 7 bases, and 7 bases lay outside the gene matches. In germline, CDR1 is MDHEN, CDR2 SYDVKM. The CDR3 has 14 residues. The CDR3 nucleotides are TGTGCCAGCACCAGGGTACAGGGGACCGGGGAGCTGTTTTTT. Translated, it gives CASTRVQGTGELFF.

This clone qualifies as medium-sized. The chain employs TRBV18 and TRBJ2-1, with D perhaps given as TRBD1 or TRBD2 (5 bases each). The CDR3 loop spans 13 amino acids. Germline lookup yields CDR1 KGHSH and CDR2 LQKENI. V lost 4 bases to trimming and J lost 7 bases, with 11 bases between them. The CDR3 is CASSRVRENEQFF. For the CDR3, the DNA is TGTGCCAGCTCACGGGTCAGGGAGAATGAGCAGTTCTTC.

The table lists this clone with a few counts. The conserved phenylalanine or tryptophan normally closing the CDR3 is absent here, so this likely arose from a read error. The V gene is TRBV6-2 or TRBV6-3, the J gene TRBJ2-1; perhaps TRBD2 as D (5 bases). Trimming stripped 4 bases from V and 9 bases from J, with 10 bases between. The CDR3 spans 12 residues. Germline CDR1 reads MNHEY; CDR2 reads SVGEGT. The CDR3 protein is CASSLSAGEQFS. The CDR3, as DNA: TGTGCCAGCAGTTTGTCCGCGGGTGAGCAGTTCTCC.